This TCR beta chain comes out of a study of T cell responses to AZD1222 COVID-19 vaccine. At the level of the study: Some second doses came at about 4 weeks and others at about 12 weeks; these were pooled. Study-wide findings and caveats: Unmutated variant regions reportedly attract nearly half of all spike-specific TCRs.

The table came from immunoSEQ multiplex PCR; TCRdb's copy has only in-frame clones and leaves some out. The table includes approximately 160,000 clones, more than 85% detected once. Comments on this clone: Its antigen is not identified.

Trimming shortened V by 3 bases and J by 0 bases, and 8 bases separated the two germline ends. CDR1 is KGHDR and CDR2 is SFDVKD in the germline V gene. This CDR3 contains 15 residues. The source of this sequence is an adult in good health. The input for sequencing was peripheral blood, taken on day 0 of AZD1222 vaccination. V and J are TRBV24-1 and TRBJ1-3; perhaps TRBD1 as D (5 bases). CDR3 nucleotides: TGTGCCACCAGTGATGGGGCCAGCTCTGGAAACACCATATATTTT. It is translated as CATSDGASSGNTIYF.